What follows are 2 T cell receptor beta chains derived from one specimen sequenced in a study of shared clonotypes between healthy human individuals. Terminally differentiated effector memory CD45RA+ cells were left out of the naive CD8 fraction, which was CD45RO-negative and positively selected for CCR7. The method was immunoSEQ multiplex PCR; TCRdb's version includes in-frame clones alone and lacks a portion of them. The data hold around 1.9 million clones, with around 93% observed a single time. The specimen was naive CD8+ T cells from PBMCs. Receptors originate from a man aged 18 to 30 in good health. Some clones in this sample may be carry-over from other donors' samples.

The V call is TRBV28, the J call TRBJ2-3, with D uncertain. The CDR3 loop spans 14 amino acids. Trimming left V 2 bases short and J 2 bases short, with 8 bases between. The germline gives CDR1 MDHEN, CDR2 SYDVKM. The CDR3 DNA reads TGTGCCAGCAGTTTACAGACTTACACAGATACGCAGTATTTT. It codes for CASSLQTYTDTQYF. Full variable domain (remainder filled in from reference TRBV28 and TRBJ2-3): DVKVTQSSRYLVKRTGEKVFLECVQDMDHENMFWYRQDPGLGLRLIYFSYDVKMKEKGDIPEGYSVSREKKERFSLILESASTNQTSMYLCASSLQTYTDTQYFGPGTRLTVL.

V gene TRBV27 combines with J gene TRBJ2-7, with 8 bases that match TRBD1. Trimming at V came to 6 bases and at J to 5 bases, leaving 6 bases not matched to a gene. The length of the CDR3 is 13 residues. Germline V gene lookup returns CDR1 MNHEY and CDR2 SMNVEV (reference sequence). CDR3 loop: CASSRTGLDEQYF. CDR3 nucleotides: TGTGCCAGCAGCAGGACAGGGCTGGACGAGCAGTACTTC.